This T cell receptor beta chain comes out of a study of T cells expressing NK-cell markers. Across the whole study: Repertoires of TCR beta were obtained from T cells sorted as CD3+CD56+NKG2C+, CD3+CD56+NKG2C- and CD3+CD56-NKG2C+.

UMIs accompanied the 5'RACE template switching by which TCR beta cDNA was made. Reprocessing the 5' RACE reads, TCRdb reports a single entry for every CDR3 protein and omits DNA. Its listing shows about 460,000 distinct CDR3 sequences. This receptor was identified in a woman aged 45-65 years in good health. Sequencing was carried out using blood T cells: a sorted CD56 or NKG2C T cell subset, CD4+ or CD8+ T cells, or bulk PBMC T cells (not recorded which).

CDR3 residues: CSARDIAYEQYF. This chain uses TRBV20-1 with TRBJ2-7. The CDR3 spans 12 residues. In germline, CDR1 is DFQATT, CDR2 SNEGSKA (reference sequence).